These T cell receptor beta chains were read from a single sample in a study of T cell repertoires in cytomegalovirus infection. TCRdb reprocessed the reads via MiXCR and lists one record per CDR3 protein. The sample contains about 340,000 distinct CDR3 sequences, under 35% of which appear only once. Their specific antigens are unknown. The sequencing here drew on cultured PBMCs, taken from culture after CMV antigen stimulation. The receptors come from a human donor in good health (CMV status not recorded). Some clones in this sample may be carry-over from other donors' samples. Both conserved end residues are part of each CDR3. The D gene is left open where the match is weak. Size tells how often a clone was seen (once, few, many) or the class of an expanded clone, and some rows leave it out.

d_gene: TRBD2; abundance: .; v_gene: TRBV19; j_gene: TRBJ2-1; CDR3aa: CASSAGRAGGITGYNEQFF; CDR3nt: TGTGCCAGTAGTGCCGGTAGGGCGGGGGGCATTACCGGCTACAATGAGCAGTTCTTC
d_gene: .; abundance: few; v_gene: TRBV28; j_gene: TRBJ2-7; CDR3aa: CASSLSGPASEQYF; CDR3nt: TGTGCCAGCAGTTTATCTGGGCCGGCTTCCGAGCAGTACTTC
d_gene: TRBD2; abundance: few; v_gene: TRBV11-3; j_gene: TRBJ2-3; CDR3aa: CASSSAKGAGGLNTQYF; CDR3nt: TGTGCCAGCAGCTCAGCCAAAGGGGCGGGGGGCCTTAATACGCAGTATTTT
d_gene: TRBD2; abundance: few; v_gene: TRBV9; j_gene: TRBJ2-7; CDR3aa: CASSGGGEQYF; CDR3nt: TGTGCCAGCAGCGGGGGAGGGGAGCAGTACTTC
d_gene: TRBD2; abundance: few; v_gene: TRBV7-8; j_gene: TRBJ2-7; CDR3aa: CASSPLTSGGAAYEQYF; CDR3nt: TGTGCCAGCAGCCCCCTGACTAGCGGGGGGGCCGCCTACGAGCAGTACTTC
d_gene: .; abundance: many; v_gene: TRBV7-2; j_gene: TRBJ2-5; CDR3aa: CASSLGYGSQETQYF; CDR3nt: TGTGCCAGCAGCTTAGGTTACGGCAGCCAAGAGACCCAGTACTTC
d_gene: .; abundance: few; v_gene: TRBV7-2; j_gene: TRBJ2-1; CDR3aa: CASSLEGGVRNEQFF; CDR3nt: TGTGCCAGCAGCTTAGAGGGGGGGGTTAGGAATGAGCAGTTCTTC
d_gene: .; abundance: many; v_gene: TRBV7-2; j_gene: TRBJ2-7; CDR3aa: CASSPMKSSPRSYEQYF; CDR3nt: TGTGCCAGCAGCCCGATGAAGTCTAGCCCTCGATCCTACGAGCAGTACTTC
d_gene: TRBD2; abundance: .; v_gene: TRBV19; j_gene: TRBJ2-1; CDR3aa: CASSISGASGYNEQFF; CDR3nt: TGTGCCAGTAGTATCTCTGGGGCTAGCGGTTACAATGAGCAGTTCTTC
d_gene: .; abundance: few; v_gene: TRBV15; j_gene: TRBJ1-5; CDR3aa: CATSSPDRSFNQPQHF; CDR3nt: TGTGCCACCAGCAGTCCCGACAGATCATTCAATCAGCCCCAGCATTTT
d_gene: .; abundance: .; v_gene: TRBV19; j_gene: TRBJ1-6; CDR3aa: CASSIRQSSYNSPLHF; CDR3nt: TGTGCCAGTAGTATTCGGCAGAGCTCCTATAATTCACCCCTCCACTTT
d_gene: .; abundance: .; v_gene: TRBV23-1; j_gene: TRBJ1-4; CDR3aa: CASSLGNHNEKLFF; CDR3nt: TGCGCCAGCAGTCTCGGGAACCATAATGAAAAACTGTTTTTT
d_gene: TRBD2; abundance: .; v_gene: TRBV11-2; j_gene: TRBJ2-3; CDR3aa: CASSSWGRGTDTQYF; CDR3nt: TGTGCCAGCAGCTCGTGGGGGAGGGGCACAGATACGCAGTATTTT
d_gene: .; abundance: many; v_gene: TRBV7-6; j_gene: TRBJ1-1; CDR3aa: CASSLRGTEAFF; CDR3nt: TGTGCCAGCAGCTTACGGGGGACTGAAGCTTTCTTT
d_gene: TRBD1; abundance: .; v_gene: TRBV28; j_gene: TRBJ1-5; CDR3aa: CASSLSQGGNQPQHF; CDR3nt: TGTGCCAGCAGTTTATCACAGGGGGGGAATCAGCCCCAGCATTTT
d_gene: .; abundance: .; v_gene: TRBV6-5; j_gene: TRBJ1-5; CDR3aa: CASSYQGTNQPQHF; CDR3nt: TGTGCCAGCAGTTACCAGGGGACGAATCAGCCCCAGCATTTT
d_gene: .; abundance: .; v_gene: TRBV7-9; j_gene: TRBJ1-3; CDR3aa: CASSPPGNTIYF; CDR3nt: TGTGCCAGCAGCCCCCCTGGAAACACCATATATTTT
d_gene: TRBD1; abundance: .; v_gene: TRBV7-2; j_gene: TRBJ2-7; CDR3aa: CASSFAGQGRNEQYF; CDR3nt: TGTGCCAGCAGCTTTGCGGGACAGGGGCGGAACGAGCAGTACTTC
d_gene: TRBD1; abundance: many; v_gene: TRBV7-2; j_gene: TRBJ2-5; CDR3aa: CASSQTGIQETQYF; CDR3nt: TGTGCCAGCAGCCAGACAGGGATCCAAGAGACCCAGTACTTC
d_gene: .; abundance: few; v_gene: TRBV6-1; j_gene: TRBJ1-1; CDR3aa: CASSSVKDTEAFF; CDR3nt: TGTGCCAGCAGCTCGGTTAAGGACACTGAAGCTTTCTTT
d_gene: TRBD2; abundance: .; v_gene: TRBV7-3; j_gene: TRBJ2-3; CDR3aa: CASSLTLASGSPPPDTQYF; CDR3nt: TGTGCCAGCAGCTTAACGTTGGCTAGCGGGAGTCCCCCACCAGATACGCAGTATTTT
d_gene: TRBD1; abundance: .; v_gene: TRBV24-1; j_gene: TRBJ2-1; CDR3aa: CATSDRGQRDEQFF; CDR3nt: TGTGCCACCAGTGACCGGGGACAGAGGGATGAGCAGTTCTTC
d_gene: .; abundance: .; v_gene: TRBV4-1; j_gene: TRBJ1-6; CDR3aa: CASSQEYAGANSPLHF; CDR3nt: TGCGCCAGCAGCCAAGAGTATGCAGGCGCTAATTCACCCCTCCACTTT
d_gene: .; abundance: .; v_gene: TRBV27; j_gene: TRBJ1-6; CDR3aa: CASSSGQTVNSPLHF; CDR3nt: TGTGCCAGCAGTTCTGGGCAGACGGTTAATTCACCCCTCCACTTT
d_gene: .; abundance: .; v_gene: TRBV10-3; j_gene: TRBJ1-2; CDR3aa: CAISESRQPNYGYTF; CDR3nt: TGTGCCATCAGTGAGTCGAGACAGCCCAACTATGGCTACACCTTC
d_gene: .; abundance: .; v_gene: TRBV28; j_gene: TRBJ1-3; CDR3aa: CASGSWTSSIGNTIYF; CDR3nt: TGTGCCAGCGGATCCTGGACTTCCTCAATCGGAAACACCATATATTTT
d_gene: .; abundance: few; v_gene: TRBV5-1; j_gene: TRBJ2-6; CDR3aa: CASSPGVTGANVLTF; CDR3nt: TGCGCCAGCAGCCCGGGGGTTACTGGGGCCAACGTCCTGACTTTC
d_gene: .; abundance: .; v_gene: TRBV6-1; j_gene: TRBJ1-3; CDR3aa: CASSGQSSGNTIYF; CDR3nt: TGTGCCAGCAGTGGACAGAGCTCTGGAAACACCATATATTTT
d_gene: .; abundance: .; v_gene: TRBV12-5; j_gene: TRBJ1-1; CDR3aa: CASGLASNTEAFF; CDR3nt: TGTGCTAGTGGTTTGGCATCGAACACTGAAGCTTTCTTT
d_gene: TRBD1; abundance: .; v_gene: TRBV4-1; j_gene: TRBJ1-2; CDR3aa: CASNTGQGASGGYTF; CDR3nt: TGCGCCAGCAACACTGGACAGGGGGCCTCAGGGGGCTACACCTTC
d_gene: .; abundance: few; v_gene: TRBV12-3/TRBV12-4; j_gene: TRBJ1-2; CDR3aa: CASREQDSYGYTF; CDR3nt: TGTGCCAGCAGGGAACAGGACAGCTATGGCTACACCTTC
d_gene: .; abundance: few; v_gene: TRBV10-3; j_gene: TRBJ2-7; CDR3aa: CAISDEQGRRGYEQYF; CDR3nt: TGTGCCATCAGTGACGAACAGGGTAGAAGGGGATACGAGCAGTACTTC
d_gene: .; abundance: few; v_gene: TRBV2; j_gene: TRBJ1-5; CDR3aa: CASSEFGDLSNQPQHF; CDR3nt: TGTGCCAGCAGTGAATTCGGAGACCTTAGCAATCAGCCCCAGCATTTT
d_gene: .; abundance: .; v_gene: TRBV4-2; j_gene: TRBJ2-1; CDR3aa: CASSQVLSGRGNEQFF; CDR3nt: TGTGCCAGCAGCCAAGTTCTGAGCGGTCGGGGAAATGAGCAGTTCTTC
d_gene: .; abundance: few; v_gene: TRBV7-8; j_gene: TRBJ1-6; CDR3aa: CASSFTHGRGYNSPLHF; CDR3nt: TGTGCCAGCAGCTTTACCCATGGCAGGGGCTATAATTCACCCCTCCACTTT
d_gene: TRBD2; abundance: .; v_gene: TRBV11-2; j_gene: TRBJ2-5; CDR3aa: CASSLEGTSGRETQYF; CDR3nt: TGTGCCAGCAGCTTAGAGGGGACTAGCGGGCGAGAGACCCAGTACTTC
d_gene: .; abundance: few; v_gene: TRBV28; j_gene: TRBJ2-7; CDR3aa: CASSFQGSYEQYF; CDR3nt: TGTGCCAGCAGTTTTCAGGGGTCCTACGAGCAGTACTTC
d_gene: TRBD2; abundance: .; v_gene: TRBV6-2/TRBV6-3; j_gene: TRBJ2-3; CDR3aa: CASTPTSRGDTQYF; CDR3nt: TGTGCCAGCACCCCGACTAGCCGAGGGGATACGCAGTATTTT
d_gene: TRBD1; abundance: .; v_gene: TRBV5-1; j_gene: TRBJ1-2; CDR3aa: CASSFGQGDSYTF; CDR3nt: TGCGCCAGCAGCTTTGGACAGGGGGACAGCTACACCTTC
d_gene: .; abundance: few; v_gene: TRBV27; j_gene: TRBJ1-4; CDR3aa: CASSWGRLNEKLFF; CDR3nt: TGTGCCAGCAGTTGGGGGCGTCTAAATGAAAAACTGTTTTTT
d_gene: TRBD1; abundance: .; v_gene: TRBV10-3; j_gene: TRBJ2-7; CDR3aa: CATRQGFYEQYF; CDR3nt: TGTGCCACCCGACAGGGGTTCTACGAGCAGTACTTC
d_gene: .; abundance: few; v_gene: TRBV6-1; j_gene: TRBJ2-4; CDR3aa: CASTLSRGNIQYF; CDR3nt: TGTGCCAGCACCCTCTCCCGGGGAAACATTCAGTACTTC
d_gene: TRBD1; abundance: few; v_gene: TRBV6-1; j_gene: TRBJ1-1; CDR3aa: CASSTDRERTEAFF; CDR3nt: TGTGCCAGCAGTACGGACAGGGAGCGTACTGAAGCTTTCTTT
d_gene: .; abundance: few; v_gene: TRBV7-9; j_gene: TRBJ2-1; CDR3aa: CASSLEGNEQFF; CDR3nt: TGTGCCAGCAGCTTAGAAGGGAATGAGCAGTTCTTC
d_gene: TRBD1; abundance: .; v_gene: TRBV27; j_gene: TRBJ2-7; CDR3aa: CATRWDRGSDEQYF; CDR3nt: TGTGCCACCAGGTGGGACAGGGGCTCTGATGAGCAGTACTTC
d_gene: .; abundance: .; v_gene: TRBV6-1; j_gene: TRBJ1-1; CDR3aa: CASSAERAVDTEAFF; CDR3nt: TGTGCCAGCAGTGCCGAGAGGGCCGTGGACACTGAAGCTTTCTTT
d_gene: TRBD2; abundance: .; v_gene: TRBV10-3; j_gene: TRBJ2-5; CDR3aa: CAISRGVQETQYF; CDR3nt: TGTGCCATCAGCCGGGGGGTACAAGAGACCCAGTACTTC
d_gene: TRBD1; abundance: few; v_gene: TRBV27; j_gene: TRBJ1-6; CDR3aa: CASRTGSQNNSPLHF; CDR3nt: TGTGCCAGCAGGACAGGGAGTCAGAATAATTCACCCCTCCACTTT
d_gene: .; abundance: few; v_gene: TRBV2; j_gene: TRBJ2-5; CDR3aa: CASSRSLAQETQYF; CDR3nt: TGTGCCAGCAGTAGGTCGCTAGCCCAAGAGACCCAGTACTTC
d_gene: TRBD1; abundance: few; v_gene: TRBV6-5; j_gene: TRBJ2-5; CDR3aa: CASSSGTGARETQYF; CDR3nt: TGTGCCAGCAGTTCCGGGACAGGGGCCCGCGAGACCCAGTACTTC